This T cell receptor beta chain was recorded in a study of CD8+CD57+ T cells in acquired aplastic anemia. Looking at the study overall: Each DNA sample taken from sorted CD4+ and CD8+ cells came to about 3.4 ug on average. Read counts for CD4+ cells (from healthy donors) averaged about 10.8 million.

The use of genomic DNA as template underpinned the TCR beta VDJ and CDR3 profiling. TCRdb itself ran the reads through MiXCR, one entry per CDR3 protein. The table has roughly 80,000 distinct CDR3 sequences, about 45% seen once. CDR1 and CDR2 from the germline V gene are SGDLS and YYNGEE. V gave up 7 bases and J gave up 2 bases, with 8 bases separating them. The CDR3 has 12 amino acids. This clonotype showed up many times. Antigen: not known. Notes on the study in general: Common to patients and controls were about 31 CD8+ CDR3 sequences. In CD8+ cells, Simpson's diversity showed no significant difference between patients and controls.

This rearrangement joins TRBV9 to TRBJ2-3; TRBD1 or TRBD2 may be the D gene (5 bases each). This sequence was found in a human donor in good health, serving as a control. Sequencing used sorted CD4+, CD8+, or CD8+CD57+ T cells (not recorded which) from PBMCs. CDR3 loop: CASEGNTDTQYF. The CDR3 region has the DNA TGTGCCAGCGAGGGGAACACAGATACGCAGTATTTT.